This T cell receptor beta chain was documented in a study of T-cell memory formation after mild COVID-19. Study information: Largely, TCR clusters stayed within a single donor. Study observations and caveats: Contracting CD4+ clones were located mainly in CM and EM, and CD8+ clones in EMRA. SARS-CoV-2 specificity of second-wave clones peaking day 37 was unconfirmed.

In germline, CDR1 is DFQATT, CDR2 SNEGSKA (reference sequence). The J segment lost 3 bases and the V segment lost 7 bases, leaving 7 bases of the junction unmatched. CDR3 size: 13 residues. In its sample, this clonotype was seen a few times. No antigen is known for it. Constant-segment primers were used for 5'RACE, and the resulting TCR alpha and TCR beta cDNA libraries carried sample barcodes and UMIs. MiXCR was run by TCRdb on the 5' RACE reads, yielding one entry per CDR3 protein. The sample includes 470,000 or so distinct CDR3 sequences, about 23% of them seen just once. The specimen sequenced was PBMCs or a T cell subset sorted from them (not recorded which). The chain carries TRBV20-1 and TRBJ1-2; TRBD1 agrees at 8 bases. The source of this sequence is an adult woman who had mild COVID-19 (a few samples of this study predate the infection). Cell type and time point are not known. The DNA for the CDR3 is TGCAGTGACCGACAGGGGCGGGACTATGGCTACACCTTC. It yields the protein CSDRQGRDYGYTF.